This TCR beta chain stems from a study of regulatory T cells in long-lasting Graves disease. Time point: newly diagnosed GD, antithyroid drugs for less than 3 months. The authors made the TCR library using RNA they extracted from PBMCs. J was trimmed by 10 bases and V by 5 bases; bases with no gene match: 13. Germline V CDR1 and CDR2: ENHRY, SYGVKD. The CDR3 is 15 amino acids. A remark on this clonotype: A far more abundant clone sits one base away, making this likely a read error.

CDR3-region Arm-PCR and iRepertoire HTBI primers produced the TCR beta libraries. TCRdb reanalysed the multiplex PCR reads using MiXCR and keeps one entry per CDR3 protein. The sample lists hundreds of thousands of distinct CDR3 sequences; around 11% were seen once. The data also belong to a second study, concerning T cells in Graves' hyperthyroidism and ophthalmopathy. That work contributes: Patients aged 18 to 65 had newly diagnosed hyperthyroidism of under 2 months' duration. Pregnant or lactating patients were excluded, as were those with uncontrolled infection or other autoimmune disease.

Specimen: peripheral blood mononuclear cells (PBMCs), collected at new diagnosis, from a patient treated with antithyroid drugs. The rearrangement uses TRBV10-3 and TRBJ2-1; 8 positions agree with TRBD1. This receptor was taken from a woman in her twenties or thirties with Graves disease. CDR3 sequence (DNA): TGTGCCATCAGTTCTCACGGACAGGGACGATACGAGCAGTTCTTC. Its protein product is CAISSHGQGRYEQFF.